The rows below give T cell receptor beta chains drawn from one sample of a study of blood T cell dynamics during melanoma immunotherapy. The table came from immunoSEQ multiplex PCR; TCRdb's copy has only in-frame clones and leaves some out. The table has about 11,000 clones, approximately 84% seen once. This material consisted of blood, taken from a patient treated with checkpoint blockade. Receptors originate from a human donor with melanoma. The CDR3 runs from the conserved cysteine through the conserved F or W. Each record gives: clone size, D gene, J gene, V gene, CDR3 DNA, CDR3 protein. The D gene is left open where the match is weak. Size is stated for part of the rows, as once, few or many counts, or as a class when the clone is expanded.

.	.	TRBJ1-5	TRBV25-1	TGTGCCAGCAGTGAAATCGAGAGCAATCAGCCCCAGCATTTT	CASSEIESNQPQHF
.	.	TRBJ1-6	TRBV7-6	TGTGCCAGCAGCTTAGGGGCAGGGGTATCACCCCTCCACTTT	CASSLGAGVSPLHF
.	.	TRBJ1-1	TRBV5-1	TGCGCCAGCAGCCCCAGGGTGAACACTGAAGCTTTCTTT	CASSPRVNTEAFF
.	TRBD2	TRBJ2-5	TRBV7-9	TGTGCCAGCAGAGATGGAGCGGGGGAGATGTACCAAGAGACCCAGTACTTC	CASRDGAGEMYQETQYF
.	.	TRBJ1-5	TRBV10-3	TGTGCCATCAGTGAATCGGGGGGGGATCAGCCCCAGCATTTT	CAISESGGDQPQHF
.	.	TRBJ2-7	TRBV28	TGTGCCAACGGTCCGGTGCATCGAAACGAGCAGTACTTC	CANGPVHRNEQYF
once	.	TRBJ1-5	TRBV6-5	TGTGCCAGCAGTGAGCAGGTTAATCAGCCCCAGCATTTT	CASSEQVNQPQHF
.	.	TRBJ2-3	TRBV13	TGTGCCAGCGCCGTATCTCTAGGGCCTCGTGCCACAGATACGCAGTATTTT	CASAVSLGPRATDTQYF
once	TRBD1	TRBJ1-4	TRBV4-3	TGCGCCAGCAGCCAAGGCAGGGGGCGCGGAAAACTGTTTTTT	CASSQGRGRGKLFF
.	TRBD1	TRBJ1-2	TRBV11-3	TGTGCCAGCAGCACCCGACAGGGGGCCGGAGGCTACACCTTC	CASSTRQGAGGYTF
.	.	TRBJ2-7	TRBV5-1	TGCGCCAGCAGCTTGGCTGTTAACTCCTACGAGCAGTACTTC	CASSLAVNSYEQYF
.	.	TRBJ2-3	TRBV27	TGTGCCAGCAGCCCGTTTAGCGGAGCTAGCACAGATACGCAGTATTTT	CASSPFSGASTDTQYF